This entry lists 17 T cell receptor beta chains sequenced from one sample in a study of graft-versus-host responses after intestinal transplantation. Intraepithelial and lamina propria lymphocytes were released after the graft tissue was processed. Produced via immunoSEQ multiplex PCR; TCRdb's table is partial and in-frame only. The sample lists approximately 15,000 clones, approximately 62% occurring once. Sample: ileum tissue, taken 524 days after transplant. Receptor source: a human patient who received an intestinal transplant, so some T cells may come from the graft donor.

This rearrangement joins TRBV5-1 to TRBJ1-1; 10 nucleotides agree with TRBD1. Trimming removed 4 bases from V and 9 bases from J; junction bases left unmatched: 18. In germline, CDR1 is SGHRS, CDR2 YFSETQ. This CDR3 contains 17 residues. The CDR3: CASSLRGQGLTDFKAFF. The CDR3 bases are TGCGCCAGCAGCCTCCGGGGACAGGGGTTAACCGATTTTAAAGCTTTCTTT.

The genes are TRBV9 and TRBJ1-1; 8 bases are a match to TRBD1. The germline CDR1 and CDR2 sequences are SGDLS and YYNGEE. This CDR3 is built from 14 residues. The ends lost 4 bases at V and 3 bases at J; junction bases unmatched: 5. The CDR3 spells CASSPDRGDTEAFF. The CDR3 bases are TGTGCCAGCAGCCCTGACAGGGGTGACACTGAAGCTTTCTTT.

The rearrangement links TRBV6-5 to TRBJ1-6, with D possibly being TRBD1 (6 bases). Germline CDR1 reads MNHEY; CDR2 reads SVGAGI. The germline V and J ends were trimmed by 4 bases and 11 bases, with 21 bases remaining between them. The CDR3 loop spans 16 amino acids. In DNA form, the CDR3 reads TGTGCCAGCAGTTGGGGCATGACAGGCCTTGGGACACCCCTCCACTTT. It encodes CASSWGMTGLGTPLHF.

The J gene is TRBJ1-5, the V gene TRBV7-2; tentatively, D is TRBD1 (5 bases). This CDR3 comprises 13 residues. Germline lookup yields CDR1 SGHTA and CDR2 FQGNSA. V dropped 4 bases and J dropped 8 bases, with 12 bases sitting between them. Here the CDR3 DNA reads TGTGCCAGCAGCTCCCGGACAACGGAGCCCCAGCATTTT. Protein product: CASSSRTTEPQHF.

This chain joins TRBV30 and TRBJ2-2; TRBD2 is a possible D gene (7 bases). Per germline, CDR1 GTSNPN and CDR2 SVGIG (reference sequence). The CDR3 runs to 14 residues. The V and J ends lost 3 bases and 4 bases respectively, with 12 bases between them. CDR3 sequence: CAWRRGGPTGELFF. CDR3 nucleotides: TGTGCCTGGAGGAGGGGGGGCCCCACCGGGGAGCTGTTTTTT.

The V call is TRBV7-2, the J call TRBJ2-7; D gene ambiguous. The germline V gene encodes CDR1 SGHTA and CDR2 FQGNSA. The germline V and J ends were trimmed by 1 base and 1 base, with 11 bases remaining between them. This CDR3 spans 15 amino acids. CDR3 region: CASSLVGALSYEQYF. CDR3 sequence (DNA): TGTGCCAGCAGCTTAGTTGGCGCACTATCCTACGAGCAGTACTTC.

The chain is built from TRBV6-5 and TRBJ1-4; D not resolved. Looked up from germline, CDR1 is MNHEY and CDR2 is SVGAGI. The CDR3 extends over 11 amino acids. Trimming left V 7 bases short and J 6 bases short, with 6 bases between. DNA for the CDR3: TGTGCCAGCAAGCGGGATGAAAAACTGTTTTTT. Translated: CASKRDEKLFF.

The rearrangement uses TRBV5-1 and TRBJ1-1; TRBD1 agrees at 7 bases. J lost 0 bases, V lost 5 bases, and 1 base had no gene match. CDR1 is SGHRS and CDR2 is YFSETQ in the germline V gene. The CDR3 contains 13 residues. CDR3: CASRGTVNTEAFF. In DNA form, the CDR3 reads TGCGCCAGCAGGGGGACAGTGAACACTGAAGCTTTCTTT.

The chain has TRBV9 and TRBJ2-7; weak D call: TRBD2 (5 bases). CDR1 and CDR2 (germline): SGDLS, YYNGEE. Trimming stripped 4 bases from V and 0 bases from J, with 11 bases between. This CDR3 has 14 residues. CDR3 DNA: TGTGCCAGCAGCTCAACTAGTGGCTCCTACGAGCAGTACTTC. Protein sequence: CASSSTSGSYEQYF.

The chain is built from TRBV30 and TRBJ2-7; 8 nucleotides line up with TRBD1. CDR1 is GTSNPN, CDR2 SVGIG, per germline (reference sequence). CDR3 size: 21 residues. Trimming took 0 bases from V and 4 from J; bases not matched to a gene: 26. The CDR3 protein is CAWSVLGSDGRGLICSYEQYF. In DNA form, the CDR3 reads TGTGCCTGGAGTGTACTCGGGTCTGATGGCAGGGGGCTTATCTGCTCGTACGAGCAGTACTTC.

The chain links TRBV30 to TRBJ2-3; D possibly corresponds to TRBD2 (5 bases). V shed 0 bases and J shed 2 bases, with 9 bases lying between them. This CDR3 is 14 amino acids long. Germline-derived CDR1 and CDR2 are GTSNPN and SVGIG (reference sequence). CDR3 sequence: CAWSVRGPTDTQYF. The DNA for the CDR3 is TGTGCCTGGAGTGTCCGGGGTCCCACAGATACGCAGTATTTT.

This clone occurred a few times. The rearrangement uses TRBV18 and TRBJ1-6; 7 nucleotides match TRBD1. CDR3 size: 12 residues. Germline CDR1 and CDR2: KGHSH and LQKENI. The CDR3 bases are TGTGCTACAAGACAGGGAAATTCACCCCTCCACTTT. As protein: CATRQGNSPLHF.

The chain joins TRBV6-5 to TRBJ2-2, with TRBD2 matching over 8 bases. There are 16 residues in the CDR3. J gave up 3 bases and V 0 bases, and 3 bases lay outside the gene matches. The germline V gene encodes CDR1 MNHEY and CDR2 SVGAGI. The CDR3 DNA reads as TGTGCCAGCAGTTACTCGACAGCGGGGGACACCGGGGAGCTGTTTTTT. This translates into CASSYSTAGDTGELFF.

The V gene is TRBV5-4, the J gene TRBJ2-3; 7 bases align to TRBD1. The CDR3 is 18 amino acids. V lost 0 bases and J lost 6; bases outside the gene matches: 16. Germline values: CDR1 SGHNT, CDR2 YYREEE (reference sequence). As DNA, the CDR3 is TGTGCCAGCAGCTTGGGACACCCGGGACAGCGGAGGCCTGATACGCAGTATTTT. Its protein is CASSLGHPGQRRPDTQYF.

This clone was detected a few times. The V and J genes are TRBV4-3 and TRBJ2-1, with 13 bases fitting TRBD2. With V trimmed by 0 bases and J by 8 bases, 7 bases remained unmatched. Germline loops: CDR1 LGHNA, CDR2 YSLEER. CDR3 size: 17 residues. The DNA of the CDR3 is TGCGCCAGCAGCCAAGATCTCGGACTAGCGGGGGTGTATGAGCAGTTCTTC. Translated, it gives CASSQDLGLAGVYEQFF.

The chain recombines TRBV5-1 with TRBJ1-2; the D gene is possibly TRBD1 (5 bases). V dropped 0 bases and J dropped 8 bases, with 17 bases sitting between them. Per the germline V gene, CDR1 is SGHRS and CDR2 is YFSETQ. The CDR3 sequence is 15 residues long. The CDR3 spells CASSLVVPGIKGYTF. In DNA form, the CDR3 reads TGCGCCAGCAGCTTGGTAGTGCCAGGGATAAAGGGCTACACCTTC.

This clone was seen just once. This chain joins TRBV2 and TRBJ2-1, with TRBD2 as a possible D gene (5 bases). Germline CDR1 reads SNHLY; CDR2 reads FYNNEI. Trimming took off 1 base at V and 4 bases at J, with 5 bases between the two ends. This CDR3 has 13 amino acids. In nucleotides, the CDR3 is TGTGCCAGCAGTGAAGGGGAGTACAATGAGCAGTTCTTC. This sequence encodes CASSEGEYNEQFF.